Following are 13 T cell receptor beta chains from one sample sequenced in a study of T cell repertoires in cytomegalovirus infection. TCRdb itself ran the reads through MiXCR, one entry per CDR3 protein. The sample consists of 450,000 to 600,000 distinct CDR3 sequences, 30% to 40% of them appearing once. Their recognized antigens are unknown. Specimen: cultured PBMCs, collected from culture after CMV antigen stimulation. Receptors were obtained from a human donor in good health (CMV status not recorded). Some clones in this sample may be carry-over from other donors' samples.

For the CDR3, the DNA is TGTGCCAGCAGCTCGGAACAAAGGCCTGCCGGGGAGCTGTTTTTT. This gives the protein CASSSEQRPAGELFF. The V gene is TRBV7-6, the J gene TRBJ2-2; D gene unclear. Trimming removed 4 bases at V and 6 bases at J, with 15 bases between. The CDR3 length is 15 residues. Germline CDR1 is SGHVS and CDR2 is FNYEAQ.

There are a few counts of this clonotype. The chain has TRBV4-1 and TRBJ2-3; a weak D match, TRBD2 (6 bases). The CDR3 consists of 16 residues. V lost 5 bases, J lost 2 bases, and 17 bases lay in between. Germline V gene sequence: CDR1 MGHRA, CDR2 YSYEKL. As DNA, the CDR3 is TGCGCCAGCAGCTACCCTGCGCGGGACCCCACAGATACGCAGTATTTT. Translation: CASSYPARDPTDTQYF.

The CDR3 reads CAWKYGQHEKLFF. CDR3 nucleotides: TGTGCCTGGAAGTACGGACAGCATGAAAAACTGTTTTTT. The rearrangement links TRBV30 to TRBJ1-4; maybe TRBD1 (6 bases). The CDR3 covers 13 residues. The germline CDR1 and CDR2 sequences are GTSNPN and SVGIG (reference sequence). V lost 4 bases to trimming and J lost 6 bases, with 12 bases between them. Complete variable domain (other parts from reference TRBV30 and TRBJ1-4): SQTIHQWPATLVQPVGSPLSLECTVEGTSNPNLYWYRQAAGRGLQLLFYSVGIGQISSEVPQNLSASRPQDRQFILSSKKLLLSDSGFYLCAWKYGQHEKLFFGSGTQLSVL.

The V gene is TRBV19, the J gene TRBJ2-3, with 8 bases fitting TRBD1. The CDR3 covers 17 residues. The V and J ends lost 6 bases and 6 bases, in that order; junction bases with no gene match: 17. Germline CDR1 LNHDA, CDR2 SQIVND (reference sequence). The CDR3 bases are TGTGCCAGTAGCCGGGGACAGGAGACCCTGATTGTCGATACGCAGTATTTT. The encoded protein is CASSRGQETLIVDTQYF.

The V and J genes are TRBV20-1 and TRBJ2-1; TRBD2 might be the D (5 bases). CDR1 DFQATT and CDR2 SNEGSKA come from the germline V gene (reference sequence). The CDR3 totals 13 residues. The V gene lost 3 bases and the J gene lost 2 bases, with 8 bases spanning the gap. Written as DNA, the CDR3 is TGCAGTGCTAGGGACGGGACCTACAATGAGCAGTTCTTC. Amino acids: CSARDGTYNEQFF.

This clonotype was detected ten times or more. This chain uses TRBV7-2 with TRBJ2-3; D might be TRBD1 (6 bases). This CDR3 region has 13 residues. Germline loops: CDR1 SGHTA, CDR2 FQGNSA. Trimming removed 3 bases from V and 5 bases from J, with 9 bases in between. The CDR3 nucleotides are TGTGCCAGCAGCTTTTCAGGGGTAGATACGCAGTATTTT. Its protein is CASSFSGVDTQYF. Combining the CDR3 with reference TRBV7-2 and TRBJ2-3 gives the whole variable domain GAGVSQSPSNKVTEKGKDVELRCDPISGHTALYWYRQSLGQGLEFLIYFQGNSAPDKSGLPSDRFSAERTGGSVSTLTIQRTQQEDSAVYLCASSFSGVDTQYFGPGTRLTVL.

About this clonotype: The CDR3 does not close with the conserved phenylalanine or tryptophan, likely indicating a read error. The chain joins TRBV7-8 to TRBJ2-7; D not certain. Germline assignment: CDR1 SGHVS and CDR2 FQNEAQ. This CDR3 region has 15 residues. The ends were cut back, 2 bases at V and 5 bases at J, with 16 bases in the middle. CDR3 amino acids: CASSLKWSSQDEQYC. The CDR3 nucleotides are TGTGCCAGCAGCTTAAAATGGAGCAGCCAGGACGAGCAGTACTGC.

This clonotype appeared many times. V is TRBV7-2 and J is TRBJ2-5, with 12 bases identical to TRBD2. Per the germline V gene, CDR1 is SGHTA and CDR2 is FQGNSA. The CDR3 spans 18 residues. V lost 5 bases, J lost 3 bases, and 13 bases stayed unmatched. The CDR3 loop is CASSQYGLAGIGEETQYF. DNA of the CDR3: TGTGCCAGCAGCCAATACGGACTAGCGGGAATTGGAGAAGAGACCCAGTACTTC.

The chain combines TRBV27 with TRBJ2-2, with D possibly called TRBD1 or TRBD2 (6 bases each). Looked up from germline, CDR1 is MNHEY and CDR2 is SMNVEV (reference sequence). CDR3 length equals 16 residues. Trimming took 3 bases from V and 4 from J, leaving 15 bases between them. The CDR3 loop reads CASSLSGGRGTGELFF. The CDR3 coding sequence is TGTGCCAGCAGTTTGTCCGGGGGCAGGGGCACCGGGGAGCTGTTTTTT.

This clonotype was seen a handful of times. J is TRBJ2-3 and V is TRBV11-3, with D possibly matching TRBD1 (7 bases). The CDR3 spans 15 residues. Germline assignment: CDR1 SGHNT and CDR2 YENEEA. Trimming pared 4 bases from V and 5 bases from J, leaving 16 bases between. CDR3 residues: CASSSRGDREDTQYF. In DNA form, the CDR3 reads TGTGCCAGCAGCTCCAGGGGGGATCGGGAAGATACGCAGTATTTT.

The chain recombines TRBV19 with TRBJ2-7; 7 bases are a match to TRBD2. Germline values: CDR1 LNHDA, CDR2 SQIVND (reference sequence). CDR3 length equals 14 residues. V shed 4 bases and J 3 bases; nucleotides not matched to a gene: 6. CDR3 sequence: CASSKGRESYEQYF. The CDR3 DNA reads TGTGCCAGTAGTAAGGGGCGGGAGAGCTACGAGCAGTACTTC.

The V call is TRBV27, the J call TRBJ2-7; 7 bases are a match to TRBD1. Germline trimming cut 4 bases from V and 13 bases from J; bases unmatched to any gene: 7. CDR1 and CDR2 (germline): MNHEY, SMNVEV (reference sequence). The CDR3 is 11 residues long. The CDR3 sequence: CASSSGTDLYV. The CDR3 nucleotides read TGTGCCAGCAGTTCCGGGACAGACCTCTACGTC.

In this sample, this clonotype turned up many times. V usage is TRBV7-2 and J usage is TRBJ1-1; 7 bases line up with TRBD1. The CDR3 has 15 residues. V lost 5 bases and J lost 1; bases outside the gene matches: 7. CDR1 is SGHTA, CDR2 FQGNSA, per germline. CDR3 region: CASSPSRDRNTEAFF. The CDR3 bases are TGTGCCAGCAGCCCGTCCCGGGACAGGAACACTGAAGCTTTCTTT.